The 10 T cell receptor beta chains in this list originate from one sample, sequenced in a study of early T cells in non-severe SARS-CoV-2 infection. Each CDR3 protein gets one entry after TCRdb re-called the 5' RACE reads with MiXCR. The table has about 63,000 distinct CDR3 sequences, under 15% seen once; the top ten hold 4% to 5%. Material for sequencing was whole blood. Every receptor here comes from an adult who was a healthcare worker with PCR-confirmed SARS-CoV-2 infection or an uninfected control (not recorded which).

The V gene is TRBV7-9, the J gene TRBJ2-1; D not certain. Trimming removed 5 bases from V and 7 bases from J, with 15 bases in between. CDR3 length equals 14 residues. CDR1 is SEHNR and CDR2 is FQNEAQ in the germline V gene (reference sequence). CDR3 in DNA: TGTGCCAGCAGCCCTATATCCCTGGGGAATGAGCAGTTCTTC. As protein: CASSPISLGNEQFF.

The V call is TRBV12-3 or TRBV12-4, the J call TRBJ2-7; no definite D call. V lost 5 bases and J 4 bases, leaving 6 bases between the germline ends. The CDR3 loop spans 11 amino acids. The CDR3 bases are TGTGCCAGCAGTCCCGGTTACGAGCAGTACTTC. This sequence encodes CASSPGYEQYF.

The chain recombines TRBV5-1 with TRBJ2-1; maybe TRBD2 (6 bases). Trimming shortened V by 0 bases and J by 6 bases, and 16 bases separated the two germline ends. This CDR3 contains 16 residues. Germline V gives CDR1 SGHRS, CDR2 YFSETQ. Here the CDR3 reads CASSLGGTPLINEQFF. The CDR3 DNA reads as TGCGCCAGCAGCTTGGGGGGGACTCCGCTAATCAATGAGCAGTTCTTC.

This chain links TRBV7-9 with TRBJ2-5; D perhaps matches TRBD2 (6 bases). V lost 2 bases, J lost 3 bases, and 7 bases lay in between. The CDR3 covers 13 residues. Per germline, CDR1 SEHNR and CDR2 FQNEAQ (reference sequence). In nucleotides, the CDR3 is TGTGCCAGCAGCTTAAGGGAGGAAGAGACCCAGTACTTC. This translates into CASSLREEETQYF.

This chain joins TRBV29-1 and TRBJ1-1; 7 bases agree with TRBD1. Trimming took 5 bases from V and 3 from J; bases not matched to a gene: 6. Germline V gene data show CDR1 as SQVTM and CDR2 as ANQGSEA. The length of the CDR3 is 13 residues. Here the CDR3 DNA reads TGCAGCGTTAAGACAGGGTCGGACACTGAAGCTTTCTTT. Translating it yields CSVKTGSDTEAFF.

The chain is built from TRBV18 and TRBJ2-3, with D unclear. Germline V lookup: CDR1 KGHSH, CDR2 LQKENI. CDR3 length equals 14 residues. V dropped 6 bases and J dropped 0 bases, with 10 bases sitting between them. DNA of the CDR3: TGTGCCAGCTCTTCTCGGGCCAGCACAGATACGCAGTATTTT. This sequence encodes CASSSRASTDTQYF.

The chain uses TRBV10-3 and TRBJ2-3; 11 nucleotides line up with TRBD2. V shed 6 bases, J shed 9 bases, and the junction held 11 bases outside the gene matches. Looked up from germline, CDR1 is ENHRY and CDR2 is SYGVKD. The CDR3 covers 15 residues. The CDR3 protein is CAISPGLAARETQYF. CDR3 nucleotides: TGTGCCATCAGCCCGGGACTAGCGGCACGCGAGACGCAGTATTTT.

This clonotype was observed at least ten times. The V call is TRBV12-3 or TRBV12-4, the J call TRBJ1-1; D not resolved. This CDR3 is built from 13 residues. Trimming removed 5 bases from V and 2 bases from J, with 9 bases in between. The CDR3 bases are TGTGCCAGCAGTCGAACAAGAAACACTGAAGCTTTCTTT. Translating gives CASSRTRNTEAFF.

A few counts support this clonotype. The chain has TRBV9 and TRBJ1-1, with D possibly being TRBD1 (6 bases). There are 14 residues in the CDR3. The ends were cut back, 0 bases at V and 5 bases at J, with 11 bases in the middle. Germline V gives CDR1 SGDLS, CDR2 YYNGEE. CDR3 bases: TGTGCCAGCAGCGTAGTAGGGGGGGAGACTGAAGCTTTCTTT. Its protein product is CASSVVGGETEAFF.

This clonotype has ten or more counts. The V and J genes are TRBV9 and TRBJ2-3, with D maybe TRBD2 (6 bases). Germline V CDR1 and CDR2: SGDLS, YYNGEE. V dropped 4 bases and J dropped 2 bases, with 17 bases sitting between them. The CDR3 consists of 16 residues. The CDR3 coding sequence is TGTGCCAGCAGCCTCACCGGGACTCTAGTCACAGATACGCAGTATTTT. This translates into CASSLTGTLVTDTQYF.